This T cell receptor beta chain is from a study of cytomegalovirus exposure and HLA in healthy donors. Across the study: Earlier results showed 117 million unique TCR beta sequences derived from approximately 170 million T cells. Study conclusions and caveats: Highest at DRB1 and lowest at HLA-C, TCR association rates differed among HLA loci in a later analysis.

Donors counted as nominally healthy when sampled, yet unrecorded immune exposures were likely. As concerns this clone: Its target is unknown.

V lost 0 bases to trimming and J lost 2 bases, with 9 bases between them. The CDR3 spans 14 residues. Looked up from germline, CDR1 is SGHRS and CDR2 is YFSETQ. Primers included in the PCR were 60 Vbeta and 13 Jbeta primers. Clones were read by immunoSEQ multiplex PCR, and TCRdb kept only the in-frame ones, dropping some. The sample includes tens of thousands of clones. The specimen was PBMCs. The TCR was taken from a male donor in good health and CMV-seronegative. V usage is TRBV5-1 and J usage is TRBJ2-7; tentative D call: TRBD1 (5 bases). The CDR3 loop reads CASSLAADTYEQYF. In DNA form, the CDR3 reads TGCGCCAGCAGCTTGGCCGCGGACACCTACGAGCAGTACTTC.